This entry lists 24 T cell receptor beta chains sequenced from one sample in a study of blood T cell repertoires in COVID-19. The data were produced by immunoSEQ multiplex PCR, yet TCRdb's version contains in-frame clones alone and is incomplete. The repertoire holds 150,000 to 200,000 clones, with over 70% as singletons. Sequencing input: PBMCs or T cells enriched from blood (not recorded which). The receptors derive from a woman aged 55-70 years who had recovered from COVID-19.

This chain joins TRBV5-1 and TRBJ2-1, with 9 nucleotides matching TRBD2. There are 20 residues in the CDR3. With 0 bases clipped from V and 0 bases from J, the junction kept 13 bases outside the gene matches. The germline CDR1 and CDR2 sequences are SGHRS and YFSETQ. The chain's CDR3 is CASSLGRSVAGVHSYNEQFF. Here the CDR3 DNA reads TGCGCCAGCAGCTTGGGGCGTTCGGTAGCGGGGGTCCACTCCTACAATGAGCAGTTCTTC.

As concerns this clone: At the DNA level, this CDR3 is encoded by other sequences in the same sample as well. This chain links TRBV5-1 with TRBJ1-2; TRBD1 matches at 10 bases. V shed 4 bases and J 6 bases; nucleotides not matched to a gene: 6. Germline CDR1 is SGHRS and CDR2 is YFSETQ. The CDR3 runs 14 residues. CDR3 residues: CASSLDRGLDGYTF. DNA of the CDR3: TGCGCCAGCAGCCTCGACAGGGGGCTGGATGGCTACACCTTC.

V and J are TRBV27 and TRBJ2-7; D is perhaps TRBD2 (6 bases). The germline V and J ends were trimmed by 5 bases and 3 bases, with 20 bases remaining between them. The CDR3 length is 16 residues. Germline V gene lookup returns CDR1 MNHEY and CDR2 SMNVEV (reference sequence). The CDR3 DNA reads as TGTGCCAGCAGTCCATATGGACTACTAGGCAACTACGAGCAGTACTTC. Protein product: CASSPYGLLGNYEQYF.

V and J are TRBV28 and TRBJ2-1, with 7 bases that match TRBD1. J was trimmed by 2 bases and V by 7 bases; bases with no gene match: 8. The CDR3 totals 15 residues. Germline CDR1 and CDR2: MDHEN and SYDVKM. For the CDR3, the DNA is TGTGCCAGCACCGTCGACAGGGCCCCCTACAATGAGCAGTTCTTC. It codes for CASTVDRAPYNEQFF.

J is TRBJ2-1 and V is TRBV7-8; weak D call: TRBD2 (6 bases). Germline V gene lookup returns CDR1 SGHVS and CDR2 FQNEAQ. Trimming cost V 5 bases and J 9 bases, with 17 bases left between them. The CDR3 length is 14 residues. CDR3 nucleotide sequence: TGTGCCAGCAGCCCCAAGGACTACCCTAGTGAGCAGTTCTTC. Translating it yields CASSPKDYPSEQFF.

The gene calls are TRBV18 and TRBJ1-4; 9 nucleotides match TRBD1. Germline CDR1 is KGHSH and CDR2 is LQKENI. The CDR3 sequence is 14 residues long. The trim removed 2 bases at V and 8 bases at J, leaving 3 bases unmatched. CDR3 DNA: TGTGCCAGCTCACCAACAGGGGGCGTAGAAAAACTGTTTTTT. Encoded protein: CASSPTGGVEKLFF.

The V gene is TRBV27, the J gene TRBJ2-1, with a tentative D call TRBD1 (5 bases). Germline V gene data show CDR1 as MNHEY and CDR2 as SMNVEV (reference sequence). V lost 4 bases and J lost 4, with 23 bases in between. The CDR3 extends over 18 amino acids. The CDR3 reads CASSSAWAGQRVYNEQFF. The CDR3 coding sequence is TGTGCCAGCAGTTCGGCTTGGGCAGGACAAAGGGTTTACAATGAGCAGTTCTTC.

The chain employs TRBV10-3 and TRBJ2-7, with 7 nucleotides matching TRBD1. Germline V lookup: CDR1 ENHRY, CDR2 SYGVKD. The CDR3 covers 13 residues. After removal of 4 bases from V and 6 bases from J, the junction contained 6 bases not matched to a gene. CDR3 sequence: CAISASQGVEQYF. The DNA for the CDR3 is TGTGCCATCAGTGCCTCCCAGGGGGTCGAGCAGTACTTC.

The chain is built from TRBV11-2 and TRBJ1-2; 7 bases match TRBD1. There are 13 residues in the CDR3. Per the germline V gene, CDR1 is SGHAT and CDR2 is FQNNGV. V gave up 6 bases and J gave up 3 bases; unmatched junction bases: 4. The CDR3 spells CASRRDRDYGYTF. The CDR3 region has the DNA TGTGCCAGCAGAAGAGACAGGGACTATGGCTACACCTTC.

V gene TRBV3-1 (or the pseudogene TRBV3-2) combines with J gene TRBJ2-3; D is undetermined. This CDR3 has 15 amino acids. Trimming shortened V by 1 base and J by 2 bases, and 10 bases separated the two germline ends. Germline-derived CDR1 and CDR2 are LGHDT and YNNKEL (reference sequence). The DNA of the CDR3 is TGTGCCAGCAGCCAAGGTCTTAGTCCCACAGATACGCAGTATTTT. This gives the protein CASSQGLSPTDTQYF.

This chain uses TRBV9 with TRBJ2-7; 11 bases are shared with TRBD1. The V gene's germline CDR1 is SGDLS and CDR2 YYNGEE. Trimming cost V 4 bases and J 4 bases; bases outside gene matches: 7. The CDR3 is 15 residues long. CDR3 residues: CASSPRTGGFYEQYF. In nucleotides, the CDR3 is TGTGCCAGCAGCCCACGGACAGGGGGCTTTTACGAGCAGTACTTC.

CDR3 nucleotide sequence: TGTGCCAGCAGCTTAGCCGGGCTAGCGGGGGGTTTCCAAGAGACCCAGTACTTC. Translated: CASSLAGLAGGFQETQYF. The rearrangement uses TRBV7-6 and TRBJ2-5, with TRBD2 matching 11 bases. V gave up 0 bases and J gave up 1 base; unmatched junction bases: 7. Germline V CDR1 and CDR2: SGHVS, FNYEAQ. The CDR3 length is 18 residues.

The V gene is TRBV30, the J gene TRBJ1-1; 8 positions agree with TRBD1. Germline V gene sequence: CDR1 GTSNPN, CDR2 SVGIG (reference sequence). V lost 8 bases, J lost 5 bases, and 7 bases stayed unmatched. CDR3 length equals 12 residues. DNA for the CDR3: TGTGCCCGACCGACAGGGGAGACTGAAGCTTTCTTT. This sequence encodes CARPTGETEAFF. Full variable domain (rest looked up from reference TRBV30 and TRBJ1-1): SQTIHQWPATLVQPVGSPLSLECTVEGTSNPNLYWYRQAAGRGLQLLFYSVGIGQISSEVPQNLSASRPQDRQFILSSKKLLLSDSGFYLCARPTGETEAFFGQGTRLTVV.

This clone occurred once. V gene TRBV6-2 or TRBV6-3 combines with J gene TRBJ1-1, with D unclear. The CDR3 contains 13 residues. V was pared by 2 bases and J by 7 bases, with 11 bases between. Germline V gene lookup returns CDR1 MNHEY and CDR2 SVGEGT. Written as DNA, the CDR3 is TGTGCCAGCAGTTACATACGTATCGGTGAAGCTTTCTTT. This gives the protein CASSYIRIGEAFF.

The chain carries TRBV28 and TRBJ1-5; D might be TRBD1 (5 bases). Looked up from germline, CDR1 is MDHEN and CDR2 is SYDVKM. V lost 6 bases to trimming and J lost 0 bases, with 9 bases between them. CDR3 size: 14 residues. In DNA form, the CDR3 reads TGTGCCAGCAGACGGCAGGGTAGCAATCAGCCCCAGCATTTT. Translation gives CASRRQGSNQPQHF.

V is TRBV9 and J is TRBJ2-2; D gene uncertain. The CDR3 covers 15 residues. CDR1 is SGDLS and CDR2 is YYNGEE in the germline V gene. V lost 0 bases and J 4 bases, leaving 10 bases between the germline ends. For the CDR3, the DNA is TGTGCCAGCAGCGTAGTGTCAGGTTCCACCGGGGAGCTGTTTTTT. It yields the protein CASSVVSGSTGELFF.

V usage is TRBV11-2 and J usage is TRBJ1-2; TRBD1 matches 9 bases. Germline loops: CDR1 SGHAT, CDR2 FQNNGV. The V and J ends lost 5 bases and 6 bases, in that order; junction bases with no gene match: 4. The CDR3 spans 13 residues. The CDR3 coding sequence is TGTGCCAGCAGCCCGCGACAGGGGGATGGCTACACCTTC. It is translated as CASSPRQGDGYTF.

The V gene is TRBV15, the J gene TRBJ1-1, with 9 bases aligning to TRBD1. The trim removed 2 bases at V and 5 bases at J, leaving 9 bases unmatched. Germline V CDR1 and CDR2: LNHNV, YYDKDF (reference sequence). The CDR3 loop spans 16 amino acids. The CDR3 loop is CATSRSRWTGVTEAFF. The CDR3 region has the DNA TGTGCCACCAGCAGAAGCCGGTGGACAGGGGTAACTGAAGCTTTCTTT.

V and J are TRBV5-4 and TRBJ2-5; 11 bases map to TRBD1. V lost 0 bases and J lost 10; bases outside the gene matches: 11. The CDR3 has 16 residues. Germline assignment: CDR1 SGHNT and CDR2 YYREEE (reference sequence). CDR3 sequence reads: CASSLEGTGGRVIQYF. The CDR3 nucleotides read TGTGCCAGCAGCTTGGAGGGGACAGGGGGTCGAGTGATCCAGTACTTC.

This clone is a singleton in its sample. CDR3 residues: CASKLGEGGNTIYF. The CDR3 DNA reads TGTGCCAGCAAGTTAGGGGAGGGAGGAAACACCATATATTTT. The chain combines TRBV6-5 with TRBJ1-3, with D maybe TRBD1 (5 bases). The V gene's germline CDR1 is MNHEY and CDR2 SVGAGI. The CDR3 totals 14 residues. V dropped 7 bases and J dropped 4 bases, with 14 bases sitting between them.

The V gene is TRBV30, the J gene TRBJ1-2; D not resolved. CDR3 length equals 13 residues. V lost 4 bases to trimming and J lost 1 base, with 10 bases between them. Germline V gives CDR1 GTSNPN, CDR2 SVGIG (reference sequence). The CDR3: CAWTSTVNYGYTF. CDR3 sequence (DNA): TGTGCCTGGACGTCTACAGTTAACTATGGCTACACCTTC.

The chain employs TRBV5-6 and TRBJ1-4; TRBD1 is a possible D gene (6 bases). Per germline, CDR1 SGHDT and CDR2 YYEEEE. CDR3 length: 16 residues. V gave up 4 bases and J gave up 0 bases, with 13 bases separating them. CDR3 sequence reads: CASSLGPGATNEKLFF. The CDR3 DNA reads TGTGCCAGCAGCCTCGGGCCAGGGGCAACTAATGAAAAACTGTTTTTT.

The gene calls are TRBV7-9 and TRBJ1-2; 9 bases agree with TRBD1. The CDR3 covers 12 residues. Per germline, CDR1 SEHNR and CDR2 FQNEAQ (reference sequence). V was clipped by 8 bases and J by 4 bases; unmatched bases: 2. The CDR3 DNA sequence: TGTGCCAGCGGGACAGGGACCTATGGCTACACCTTC. Protein: CASGTGTYGYTF.

This chain uses TRBV2 with TRBJ2-5; D is possibly TRBD2 (7 bases). Trimming cost V 2 bases and J 2 bases, with 12 bases left between them. The CDR3 loop spans 15 amino acids. Per germline, CDR1 SNHLY and CDR2 FYNNEI. CDR3: CASSELGRGQETQYF. The CDR3 DNA follows: TGTGCCAGCAGTGAATTGGGGAGGGGGCAAGAGACCCAGTACTTC.